This entry is about one TCR beta chain. The antigen is not known. This sample is part of a study of siplizumab effects on memory and regulatory T cells. Study-level points and caveats: Sequences below about 10^-5 frequency were poorly captured, and few alloreactive clones mapped to unstimulated subsets. Some alloreactive sequences were traceable to unstimulated CD4+ memory cells, and siplizumab significantly reduced them. Apparently more diverse than memory cells, naive T cells also seemed major alloresponse contributors. Naive versus memory phenotype went unassigned for roughly 80-96% of proliferating CD4+ or CD8+ clones.

The germline gives CDR1 SNHLY, CDR2 FYNNEI. Deletions cut 6 bases from V and 2 bases from J, with 21 bases between. This CDR3 comprises 17 residues. Sequencing was performed with immunoSEQ multiplex PCR; in TCRdb, only in-frame clones are kept and a portion is missing. This table holds 90,000 to 120,000 clones, 92% found once. The rearrangement joins TRBV2 to TRBJ2-3, with D perhaps matching TRBD1 (6 bases). The specimen was Tregs sorted from blood. The sequence was collected from a human donor in good health. The CDR3 DNA reads as TGTGCCAGCAGGGGGAGAACTAACAGGGATAACACAGATACGCAGTATTTT. It specifies CASRGRTNRDNTDTQYF.